This T cell receptor beta chain was observed in a study of blood T cells in healthy people across ages. V lost 3 bases, J lost 5 bases, and 16 bases lay in between. This CDR3 has 14 amino acids. CDR1 DFQATT and CDR2 SNEGSKA come from the germline V gene (reference sequence). Sample-barcoded 5' priming and a J-beta primer mix drove a second PCR of 7 to 11 cycles. TCRdb independently ran MiXCR on the 5' RACE reads; one entry per CDR3 protein. The sample includes 850,000 to 1,100,000 distinct CDR3 sequences, around two fifths of them seen just once. Investigators took about 10 milliliters of peripheral blood from every donor. Per sample, at least 6 micrograms of total RNA were extracted.

The TCR originated in a man between 18 and 35 years old in good health. The J gene is TRBJ1-1, the V gene TRBV20-1, with a tentative D call TRBD1 (6 bases). Sample: blood. The CDR3 DNA reads TGCAGTGCTAGGCCGTTAGGGGGAGATACTGAAGCTTTCTTT. Protein product: CSARPLGGDTEAFF.